One T cell receptor (beta chain) is described in this entry. Its specificity is unknown. The data originate from a study of blood T cells in healthy people across ages. Germline V gene data show CDR1 as SGHVS and CDR2 as FQNEAQ. With V trimmed by 8 bases and J by 0 bases, 8 bases remained unmatched. The CDR3 has 18 residues. Study-level results: The CMV status of each donor remained undetermined, and this could have confounded shifts in expanded clonotypes. Percentage of naive T cells showed a strong correlation with TCR beta diversity.

It was with a sample-barcoded 5' primer and a J-beta primer mix that a second PCR of about 6 to 11 cycles was run. Samples each returned at least 3 million CDR3-containing paired-end reads. Via MiXCR, TCRdb re-called the 5' RACE reads, giving one row per CDR3 protein. The repertoire holds approximately 800,000 distinct CDR3 sequences, with about 36% as singletons. Sequences were obtained from blood. The TCR sequence derives from a young man in good health. The genes are TRBV7-8 and TRBJ2-2; 14 bases line up with TRBD2. CDR3 bases: TGTGCCAGCCTACCGGGACTAGCGGGGGACTCGAACACCGGGGAGCTGTTTTTT. As protein: CASLPGLAGDSNTGELFF.